This T cell receptor beta chain emerged from a study of regulatory T cells in long-lasting Graves disease. Study results and limitations: The researchers studied only peripheral blood, not thyroid tissue. Persistent Graves' patients possessed reduced TCR diversity relative to recently diagnosed ones.

As to time point: persistent/refractory GD, antithyroid drugs over 5 years with positive TRAb. PBMCs provided the RNA from which the TCR library was made. Arm-PCR of CDR3 regions and iRepertoire HTBI primers were used to build TCR beta libraries. TCRdb used MiXCR to reprocess the multiplex PCR reads, holding one entry per CDR3 protein. The profile shows some 370,000 distinct CDR3 sequences, less than 30% of them singletons. This CDR3 is 14 amino acids long. Germline V lookup: CDR1 MNHEY, CDR2 SVGEGT. Trimming stripped 8 bases from V and 4 bases from J, with 16 bases between. Concerning this clonotype itself: Its antigen is undetermined.

Specimen: peripheral blood mononuclear cells (PBMCs), collected when the disease was refractory, from a patient treated with antithyroid drugs. The gene calls are TRBV6-2 or TRBV6-3 and TRBJ2-3, with D unresolved. This clonotype originated in a woman in her thirties or forties with Graves disease. CDR3 nucleotides: TGTGCCAGCGGAAGGTCTAGGTTAGCAGATACGCAGTATTTT. Protein: CASGRSRLADTQYF.